This TCR beta chain was observed in a study of shared clonotypes between healthy human individuals. Across the whole study: CD8 memory received one plate per donor, CD8 naive two, CD4 memory three and CD4 naive three.

A note on this clone: The antigen is undetermined.

The CDR3 length is 14 residues. Researchers ran the assay at a deep level. Profiling relied on immunoSEQ multiplex PCR, and the TCRdb table lists in-frame clones only, not all of them. The sample yields roughly 1,800,000 clones, about 95% seen once. Findings and caveats of the study: Non-shared clonotypes were found to have lower generation probabilities than the clonotypes that were shared by all four of the sorted-subset donors.

In the naive CD8 group, cells lacked CD45RO and were positively selected for CCR7, so terminally differentiated effector memory CD45RA+ cells were left out. The chain carries TRBV21-1 and TRBJ1-2; TRBD1, the D gene given by the table, was not confirmed from the DNA. TRBV21-1 counts as a pseudogene. Material: naive CD8+ T cells sorted from blood. This receptor was identified in a man aged 18 to 30 in good health. For the CDR3, the DNA is TGTGCCAGCAGGCTAAGGGGGACAGGGACTGGCTACACCTTC. Residues: CASRLRGTGTGYTF.